This T cell receptor beta chain appears in the sequencing data of a study of blood T cells in healthy people across ages. This clonotype was picked up many times. Next came a second PCR, run for about 6 to 12 cycles, which used a sample-barcoded 5' primer along with a J-beta primer mix. Tagging of each cDNA molecule was performed by a template-switch adaptor with 12 random nucleotides. TCRdb called the 5' RACE reads again in MiXCR, with one record for every CDR3 protein. The data hold hundreds of thousands of distinct CDR3 sequences, with about half observed a single time. The CDR3 contains 15 residues. Germline V gene lookup returns CDR1 MNHEY and CDR2 SVGAGI. V lost 5 bases and J lost 2; bases outside the gene matches: 8.

The sequenced sample consisted of blood. The receptor comes from a woman aged 55-70 years in good health. V is TRBV6-5 and J is TRBJ2-7, with 8 bases identical to TRBD2. This CDR3 is CASSPGLGRTYEQYF. The CDR3 coding sequence is TGTGCCAGCAGTCCGGGACTAGGGCGAACCTACGAGCAGTACTTC.